The sample holds many counts of the clone carrying this T cell receptor (beta chain). The source of the sample is a study of T-cell reconstitution after alpha-beta-depleted transplantation in children. Preparation of the TCRbeta library involved a method that used unique molecular identifiers. One entry per CDR3 protein results from TCRdb running MiXCR on the PCR reads. The repertoire holds hundreds of thousands of distinct CDR3 sequences, with about 15% as singletons. This CDR3 contains 15 residues. The ends were cut back, 7 bases at V and 9 bases at J, with 19 bases in the middle. Germline CDR1 MNHEY, CDR2 SMNVEV (reference sequence).

This clonotype originated in a human donor who donated a stem cell graft to a child with acute myeloid leukemia. The material was PBMCs from the stem cell graft donor, obtained from the stem cell graft. The chain couples TRBV27 to TRBJ1-6, with D unclear. CDR3 loop: CASTNPDPRGSPLHF. CDR3 DNA sequence: TGTGCCAGCACAAACCCAGATCCCAGAGGTTCACCCCTCCACTTT.